Described below is a single T cell receptor beta chain sequence and its context. These data belong to a study of blood T cell repertoires in COVID-19. The CDR3 contains 14 residues. Germline loops: CDR1 PRHDT, CDR2 FYEKMQ (reference sequence). V lost 1 base and J 2 bases, leaving 9 bases between the germline ends. Generated by immunoSEQ multiplex PCR, the TCRdb table keeps only in-frame clones and is missing some. Altogether over 110,000 clones are present, more than 60% being singletons, with the ten largest covering about 2%. The chain is built from TRBV13 and TRBJ2-7, with a tentative D call TRBD2 (6 bases). Sequencing was carried out using peripheral blood. The TCR was taken from a woman in her fifties or sixties with acute or convalescent COVID-19. The CDR3 loop reads CASSLAGVPYEQYF. The CDR3 coding sequence is TGTGCCAGCAGCTTAGCGGGAGTCCCCTACGAGCAGTACTTC.